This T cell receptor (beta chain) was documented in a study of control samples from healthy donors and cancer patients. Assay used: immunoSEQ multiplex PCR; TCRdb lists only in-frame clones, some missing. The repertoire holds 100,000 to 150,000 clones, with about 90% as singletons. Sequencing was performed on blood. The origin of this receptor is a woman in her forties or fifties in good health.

CDR3 coding DNA: TGCAGCGTCCCAGGTTGGGAACAAAGGGGTGGCTACACCTTC. It is translated as CSVPGWEQRGGYTF. V is TRBV29-1 and J is TRBJ1-2, with a tentative D call TRBD1 (5 bases). Looked up from germline, CDR1 is SQVTM and CDR2 is ANQGSEA. Trimming left V 6 bases short and J 7 bases short, with 21 bases between. CDR3 length: 14 amino acids.